This TCR beta chain was identified during a study of T cells in tumors after PD-1 blockade. Only in-frame clones appear in the TCRdb table, and some are missing; sequencing was by immunoSEQ multiplex PCR. The sample shows roughly 25,000 clones, roughly 80% of them seen only once. V was clipped by 4 bases and J by 5 bases; unmatched bases: 13. The CDR3 length is 16 residues. The germline V gene encodes CDR1 LNHDA and CDR2 SQIVND (reference sequence). The specimen comprised PBMCs, sampled after anti-PD-1 treatment. The receptor's source is a human donor with basal cell carcinoma. The chain links TRBV19 to TRBJ1-1; TRBD1 matches 7 bases. CDR3 sequence: CASSRGQEPRGTEAFF. In nucleotides, the CDR3 is TGTGCCAGTAGTAGAGGACAGGAGCCCCGAGGAACTGAAGCTTTCTTT.